This T cell receptor beta chain was found in a study of control samples from healthy donors and cancer patients. The CDR3 extends over 15 amino acids. Germline CDR1 is SGHNT and CDR2 is YENEEA. J gave up 8 bases and V 5 bases, and 13 bases lay outside the gene matches. Assay: immunoSEQ multiplex PCR; the TCRdb copy retains only in-frame clones and omits some. Here the sample spans roughly 130,000 clones, about 93% being singletons. This chain connects TRBV11-3 to TRBJ1-2; 8 nucleotides match TRBD1. The sequence derives from a man between 18 and 29 years old in good health. The sample taken for sequencing was blood. The CDR3 nucleotides read TGTGCCAGCAGCCCTCTCTCGGACAGGGCGGTAGGCTACACCTTC. This encodes CASSPLSDRAVGYTF.